One and the same sample provided the 26 T cell receptor beta chains below, sequenced in a study of Graves' ophthalmopathy and Graves' hyperthyroidism. Investigators amplified TCR beta CDR3 regions from RNA transcripts. RT-PCR with HTBI primers came first, then second-round multiplex PCR. Using its own MiXCR run on the multiplex PCR reads, TCRdb lists one record per CDR3 protein. The sample has about 1.1 million distinct CDR3 sequences; 36% are singletons. Sequences were obtained from peripheral blood or thyroid tissue (not recorded which). The source of these receptors is an adult man with Graves' hyperthyroidism.

V and J are TRBV2 and TRBJ2-7; 7 bases map to TRBD1. The V gene end was trimmed by 5 bases and the J gene end by 3 bases; junction bases not matched to a gene: 7. The CDR3 consists of 14 residues. Germline CDR1 SNHLY, CDR2 FYNNEI. CDR3 DNA sequence: TGTGCCAGCAGTCCGGCCGGGACAGTCTACGAGCAGTACTTC. The encoded protein is CASSPAGTVYEQYF. The whole variable domain, filled in from reference TRBV2 and TRBJ2-7, reads EPEVTQTPSHQVTQMGQEVILRCVPISNHLYFYWYRQILGQKVEFLVSFYNNEISEKSEIFDDQFSVERPDGSNFTLKIRSTKLEDSAMYFCASSPAGTVYEQYFGPGTRLTVT.

In its sample, this clonotype was seen many times. The V and J genes are TRBV10-3 and TRBJ1-3, with 7 bases lining up with TRBD1. CDR1 is ENHRY and CDR2 is SYGVKD in the germline V gene. Unmatched junction bases numbered 3, after V lost 2 bases and J lost 8 bases. CDR3 length: 13 residues. CDR3 coding DNA: TGTGCCATCAGTGAGACAGGGGTGGACACCATATATTTT. It is translated as CAISETGVDTIYF.

The chain has TRBV25-1 and TRBJ1-1; D unresolved. CDR1 and CDR2 (germline): MGHDK, SYGVNS. The CDR3 sequence is 15 residues long. V was clipped by 3 bases and J by 5 bases, with 16 bases between them. The CDR3 is CASSDLGGVGTEAFF. The CDR3 DNA sequence: TGTGCCAGCAGTGATTTAGGAGGAGTTGGAACTGAAGCTTTCTTT. The variable domain in full, with the rest retrieved from reference TRBV25-1 and TRBJ1-1, is EADIYQTPRYLVIGTGKKITLECSQTMGHDKMYWYQQDPGMELHLIHYSYGVNSTEKGDLSSESTVSRIRTEHFPLTLESARPSHTSQYLCASSDLGGVGTEAFFGQGTRLTVV.

Ten or more counts support this clonotype. The J gene is TRBJ1-2, the V gene TRBV6-5; D gene uncertain. CDR3 size: 13 residues. CDR1 is MNHEY, CDR2 SVGAGI, per germline. V lost 7 bases, J lost 8 bases, and 17 bases lay in between. The CDR3 region has the DNA TGTGCCAGCACGGGTTCGGGGATGCTCGGCTACACCTTC. Protein sequence: CASTGSGMLGYTF.

The CDR3 protein is CASTQGTGVMNTEAFF. DNA of the CDR3: TGTGCCAGCACCCAAGGGACAGGGGTCATGAACACTGAAGCTTTCTTT. The chain joins TRBV25-1 to TRBJ1-1, with TRBD1 matching over 10 bases. Germline V CDR1 and CDR2: MGHDK, SYGVNS. CDR3 length: 16 residues. V lost 7 bases to trimming and J lost 0 bases; unmatched junction nucleotides: 8.

This clonotype has more than one count but fewer than ten. This sequence joins TRBV19 and TRBJ1-4, with 7 bases identical to TRBD1. The CDR3 loop spans 16 amino acids. The germline V gene has CDR1 LNHDA and CDR2 SQIVND (reference sequence). The J segment lost 4 bases and the V segment lost 6 bases, leaving 11 bases of the junction unmatched. Here the CDR3 reads CASRHHTGVRNEKLFF. The CDR3 DNA reads as TGTGCCAGTAGGCACCACACAGGGGTCCGTAATGAAAAACTGTTTTTT.

V gene TRBV20-1 combines with J gene TRBJ1-2; D is unclear. CDR3 length: 11 amino acids. Germline assignment: CDR1 DFQATT and CDR2 SNEGSKA (reference sequence). V was shortened by 5 bases and J by 5 bases, with 9 bases between the two germline ends. CDR3 sequence reads: CSAAPEYGYTF. CDR3 sequence (DNA): TGCAGTGCTGCCCCGGAGTATGGCTACACCTTC.

V usage is TRBV12-3 or TRBV12-4 and J usage is TRBJ1-6; D uncertain. Trimming shortened V by 7 bases and J by 0 bases, and 13 bases separated the two germline ends. This CDR3 is 16 amino acids long. In DNA, the CDR3 is TGTGCCAGCACCCGATTATGGGGCTCCTATAATTCACCCCTCCACTTT. It codes for CASTRLWGSYNSPLHF.

Many counts were recorded for this clonotype. DNA for the CDR3: TGTGCCACCAGCTCCCGACAGGGAATAAACACTGAAGCTTTCTTT. As protein: CATSSRQGINTEAFF. The V call is TRBV15, the J call TRBJ1-1; 7 nucleotides agree with TRBD1. The ends lost 5 bases at V and 2 bases at J; junction bases unmatched: 8. Per the germline V gene, CDR1 is LNHNV and CDR2 is YYDKDF (reference sequence). This CDR3 has 15 amino acids.

This clonotype was picked up a small number of times. Just one base apart from a much larger clone, this may be a read error. Here the CDR3 omits its conserved ending phenylalanine or tryptophan, so a read error is the likely source. The rearrangement uses TRBV10-3 and TRBJ1-2, with D possibly TRBD1 on 6 matching bases. Looked up from germline, CDR1 is ENHRY and CDR2 is SYGVKD. V lost 6 bases, J lost 8 bases, and 19 bases lay in between. The CDR3 runs 14 residues. The CDR3 nucleotides are TGTGCCATCAGCTATGAACAAACAGGGACCGGCTACACCCTC. Translated, it gives CAISYEQTGTGYTL.

This clonotype was seen a few times. The rearrangement joins TRBV29-1 to TRBJ1-2; TRBD1 might be the D (5 bases). Between the trimmed V and J ends, which lost 4 bases and 6 bases, there was a span of 18 bases. This CDR3 region has 14 residues. CDR1 SQVTM and CDR2 ANQGSEA come from the germline V gene. Here the CDR3 reads CSVGRDPRGDGYTF. In DNA, the CDR3 is TGCAGCGTTGGGCGAGACCCCAGAGGGGATGGCTACACCTTC.

This clonotype was counted ten times or more. The CDR3 DNA sequence: TGTGCCAGCAGCTTACCCGGGCAGCAGCCCCAGCATTTT. This gives the protein CASSLPGQQPQHF. The chain is built from TRBV7-9 and TRBJ1-5; D unresolved. V lost 2 bases to trimming and J lost 7 bases, with 9 bases between them. Germline V gene lookup returns CDR1 SEHNR and CDR2 FQNEAQ (reference sequence). This CDR3 has 13 amino acids.

This clonotype was observed a handful of times. The chain carries TRBV20-1 and TRBJ2-3; D remains unclear. With 0 bases removed from V and 0 bases from J, the gap between germline ends came to 7 bases. From germline, CDR1 is DFQATT and CDR2 SNEGSKA (reference sequence). The CDR3 runs to 14 residues. This CDR3 is CSARDLLSTDTQYF. CDR3 DNA sequence: TGCAGTGCTAGAGATTTGCTTAGCACAGATACGCAGTATTTT.

This clonotype was seen many times. The chain uses TRBV5-8 and TRBJ1-2; the D gene is possibly TRBD1 (6 bases). Germline CDR1 and CDR2: SGHTS and YDEGEE. There are 13 residues in the CDR3. V dropped 1 base and J dropped 6 bases, with 10 bases sitting between them. DNA of the CDR3: TGTGCCAGCAGCTTGCCCAGGGGCCATGGCTACACCTTC. This sequence encodes CASSLPRGHGYTF. The whole variable domain, filled in from reference TRBV5-8 and TRBJ1-2, reads EAGVTQSPTHLIKTRGQQATLRCSPISGHTSVYWYQQALGLGLQFLLWYDEGEERNRGNFPPRFSGRQFPNYSSELNVNALELEDSALYLCASSLPRGHGYTFGSGTRLTVV.

The genes are TRBV10-3 and TRBJ2-5; D unresolved. V lost 6 bases, J lost 5 bases, and 10 bases lay in between. From germline, CDR1 is ENHRY and CDR2 SYGVKD. This CDR3 is 12 amino acids long. The CDR3 protein is CAIRAVSETQYF. For the CDR3, the DNA is TGTGCCATCAGGGCCGTTTCCGAGACCCAGTACTTC.

The chain has TRBV19 and TRBJ1-5, with TRBD1 matching 9 bases. The CDR3 loop spans 16 amino acids. From germline, CDR1 is LNHDA and CDR2 SQIVND (reference sequence). With 6 bases clipped from V and 1 base from J, the junction kept 7 bases outside the gene matches. The CDR3 DNA reads TGTGCCAGTAGAACAACCGGGACAGGGAGCAATCAGCCCCAGCATTTT. It translates to CASRTTGTGSNQPQHF. Full variable domain (outside the CDR3, taken from reference TRBV19 and TRBJ1-5): DGGITQSPKYLFRKEGQNVTLSCEQNLNHDAMYWYRQDPGQGLRLIYYSQIVNDFQKGDIAEGYSVSREKKESFPLTVTSAQKNPTAFYLCASRTTGTGSNQPQHFGDGTRLSIL.

The chain recombines TRBV7-2 with TRBJ2-2, with 12 bases aligning to TRBD2. This CDR3 comprises 23 residues. Unmatched junction bases numbered 18, after V lost 1 base and J lost 0 bases. Germline V gives CDR1 SGHTA, CDR2 FQGNSA. CDR3 in DNA: TGTGCCAGCAGCTTAGTCTCCGCTAGCGGGGGGGCCGGCGTAGTTGCGAACACCGGGGAGCTGTTTTTT. Protein sequence: CASSLVSASGGAGVVANTGELFF.

This clonotype was seen repeatedly, ten times or more. The chain combines TRBV25-1 with TRBJ2-2; D call uncertain. Per germline, CDR1 MGHDK and CDR2 SYGVNS. There are 14 residues in the CDR3. Trimming shortened V by 6 bases and J by 3 bases, and 11 bases separated the two germline ends. Here the CDR3 reads CASSSRTYTGELFF. For the CDR3, the DNA is TGTGCCAGCAGCTCTCGGACCTACACCGGGGAGCTGTTTTTT.

This clonotype was counted at least ten times. This chain joins TRBV10-1 and TRBJ2-7, with D hard to call. Germline V gene data show CDR1 as WNHNN and CDR2 as SYGVQD (reference sequence). The CDR3 is 14 residues long. The V end lost 6 bases, the J end lost 7 bases, and 19 bases lay between the germline ends. The CDR3 reads CASSSDSRLSEQYF. CDR3 nucleotides: TGCGCCAGCAGCAGCGACTCGCGGTTAAGTGAGCAGTACTTC.

This clonotype was counted between two and nine times. The chain carries TRBV4-1 and TRBJ2-7; 10 bases line up with TRBD1. Unmatched junction bases numbered 5, after V lost 1 base and J lost 2 bases. This CDR3 region has 16 residues. Germline CDR1 is MGHRA and CDR2 is YSYEKL. Here the CDR3 reads CASSQGIGQGAYEQYF. The CDR3 nucleotides read TGCGCCAGCAGCCAAGGAATAGGACAGGGGGCCTACGAGCAGTACTTC.

There are many counts of this clonotype. This chain joins TRBV6-5 and TRBJ2-7; tentative D call: TRBD1 (6 bases). The CDR3 consists of 14 residues. Germline V gene lookup returns CDR1 MNHEY and CDR2 SVGAGI. V was pared by 6 bases and J by 5 bases, with 17 bases between. CDR3 sequence: CASRRDTVGHEQYF. As DNA, the CDR3 is TGTGCCAGCAGACGGGACACGGTCGGCCACGAGCAGTACTTC.

The rearrangement uses TRBV25-1 and TRBJ2-7; 11 nucleotides agree with TRBD2. V lost 9 bases, J lost 3 bases, and 10 bases stayed unmatched. CDR1 and CDR2 (germline): MGHDK, SYGVNS. The CDR3 is made up of 15 amino acids. CDR3 loop: CASPLSGRGFYEQYF. DNA for the CDR3: TGTGCCAGTCCCCTTAGCGGGAGGGGTTTCTACGAGCAGTACTTC.

This clonotype was counted many times. V usage is TRBV15 and J usage is TRBJ1-6; weak D call: TRBD1 (5 bases). Trimming cost V 5 bases and J 7 bases, with 9 bases left between them. Germline V gives CDR1 LNHNV, CDR2 YYDKDF (reference sequence). The length of the CDR3 is 13 residues. The CDR3 here is CATSGRANSPLHF. CDR3 DNA sequence: TGTGCCACCAGCGGCAGGGCGAATTCACCCCTCCACTTT.

The chain carries TRBV29-1 and TRBJ2-2, with TRBD2 as a possible D gene (5 bases). Trimming removed 7 bases from V and 3 bases from J, with 12 bases in between. The CDR3 sequence is 13 residues long. Per germline, CDR1 SQVTM and CDR2 ANQGSEA. For the CDR3, the DNA is TGCAGCGCGGAGGTCTTTTACACCGGGGAGCTGTTTTTT. Translating it yields CSAEVFYTGELFF.

Of note for this clonotype: A read error may be the cause here, since a much bigger clone is one base away. The chain links TRBV7-8 to TRBJ2-7; possibly TRBD1 for D (6 bases). There are 15 residues in the CDR3. Germline CDR1 reads SGHVS; CDR2 reads FQNEAQ. The CDR3 region is CANSLAGGASYGQYF. DNA of the CDR3: TGTGCCAACAGCTTAGCTGGGGGCGCCTCCTACGGGCAGTACTTC. The full variable domain, completed using reference TRBV7-8 and TRBJ2-7, is GAGVSQSPRYKVAKRGQDVALRCDPISGHVSLFWYQQALGQGPEFLTYFQNEAQLDKSGLPSDRFFAERPEGSVSTLKIQRTQQEDSAVYLCANSLAGGASYGQYFGPGTRLTVT.

The chain combines TRBV3-1 with TRBJ1-6, with a possible D match to TRBD1 (6 bases). V was trimmed by 1 base and J by 0 bases, leaving 13 bases between them. The germline CDR1 and CDR2 sequences are LGHDT and YNNKEL (reference sequence). This CDR3 spans 18 amino acids. CDR3 loop: CASSQGQAWSSYNSPLHF. The CDR3 coding sequence is TGTGCCAGCAGCCAAGGACAGGCGTGGAGCTCCTATAATTCACCCCTCCACTTT.